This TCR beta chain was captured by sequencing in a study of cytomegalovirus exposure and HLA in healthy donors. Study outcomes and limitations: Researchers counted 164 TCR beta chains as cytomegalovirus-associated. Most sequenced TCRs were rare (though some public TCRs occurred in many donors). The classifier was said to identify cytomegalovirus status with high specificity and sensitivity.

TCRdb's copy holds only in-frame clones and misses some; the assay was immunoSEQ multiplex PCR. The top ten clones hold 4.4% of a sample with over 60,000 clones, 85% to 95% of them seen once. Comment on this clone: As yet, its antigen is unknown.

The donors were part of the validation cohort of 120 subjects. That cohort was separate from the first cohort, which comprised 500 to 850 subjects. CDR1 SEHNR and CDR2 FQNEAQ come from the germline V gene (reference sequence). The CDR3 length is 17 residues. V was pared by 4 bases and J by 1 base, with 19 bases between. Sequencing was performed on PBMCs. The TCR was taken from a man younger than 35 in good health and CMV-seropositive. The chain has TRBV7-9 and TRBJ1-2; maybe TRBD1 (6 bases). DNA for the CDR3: TGTGCCAGCAGCTCTAAGCTTCCCGGGACAAATAACTATGGCTACACCTTC. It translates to CASSSKLPGTNNYGYTF. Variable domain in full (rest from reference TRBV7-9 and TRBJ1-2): DTGVSQNPRHKITKRGQNVTFRCDPISEHNRLYWYRQTLGQGPEFLTYFQNEAQLEKSRLLSDRFSAERPKGSFSTLEIQRTEQGDSAMYLCASSSKLPGTNNYGYTFGSGTRLTVV.